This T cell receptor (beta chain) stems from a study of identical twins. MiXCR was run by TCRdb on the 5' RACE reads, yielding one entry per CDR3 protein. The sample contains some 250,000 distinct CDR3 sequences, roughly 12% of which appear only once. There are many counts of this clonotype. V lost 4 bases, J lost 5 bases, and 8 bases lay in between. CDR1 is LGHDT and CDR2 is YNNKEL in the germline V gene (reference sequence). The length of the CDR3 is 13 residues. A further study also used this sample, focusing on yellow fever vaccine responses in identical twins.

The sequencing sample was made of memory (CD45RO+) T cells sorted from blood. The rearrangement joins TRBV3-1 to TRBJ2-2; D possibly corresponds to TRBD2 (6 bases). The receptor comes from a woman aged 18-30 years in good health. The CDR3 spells CASSRGETGELFF. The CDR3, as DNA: TGTGCCAGCAGCCGCGGGGAAACCGGGGAGCTGTTTTTT.